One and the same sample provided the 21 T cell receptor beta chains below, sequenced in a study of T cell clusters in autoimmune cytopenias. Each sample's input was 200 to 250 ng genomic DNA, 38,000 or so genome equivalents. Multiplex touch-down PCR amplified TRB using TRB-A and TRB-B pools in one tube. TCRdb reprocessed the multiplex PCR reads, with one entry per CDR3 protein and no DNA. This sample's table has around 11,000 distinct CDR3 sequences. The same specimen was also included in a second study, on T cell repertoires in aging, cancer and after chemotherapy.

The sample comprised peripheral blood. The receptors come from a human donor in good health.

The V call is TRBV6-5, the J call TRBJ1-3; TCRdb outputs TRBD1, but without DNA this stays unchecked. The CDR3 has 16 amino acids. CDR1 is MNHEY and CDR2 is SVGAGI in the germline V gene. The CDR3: CASSLGGGSIGNTIYF.

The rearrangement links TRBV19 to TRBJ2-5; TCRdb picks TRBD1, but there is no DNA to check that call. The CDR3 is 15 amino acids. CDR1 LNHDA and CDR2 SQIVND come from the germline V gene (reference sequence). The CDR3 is CASSSTTGSGETQYF.

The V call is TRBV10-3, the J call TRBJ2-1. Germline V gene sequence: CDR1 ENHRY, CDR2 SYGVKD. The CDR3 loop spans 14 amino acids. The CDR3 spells CASLPGLIYNEQFF.

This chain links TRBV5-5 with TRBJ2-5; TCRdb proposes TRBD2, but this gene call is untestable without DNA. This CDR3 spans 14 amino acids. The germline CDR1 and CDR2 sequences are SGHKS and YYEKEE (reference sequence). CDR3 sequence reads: CASSWGGTWETQYF.

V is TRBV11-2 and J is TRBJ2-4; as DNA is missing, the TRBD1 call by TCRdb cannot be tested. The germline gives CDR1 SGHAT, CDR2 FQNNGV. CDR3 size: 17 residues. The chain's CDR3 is CASSSAQGSLAKNIQYF.

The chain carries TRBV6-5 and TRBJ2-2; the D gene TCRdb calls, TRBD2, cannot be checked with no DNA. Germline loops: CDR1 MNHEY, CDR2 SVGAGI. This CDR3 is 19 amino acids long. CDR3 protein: CASSYSMLAGGPDTGELFF.

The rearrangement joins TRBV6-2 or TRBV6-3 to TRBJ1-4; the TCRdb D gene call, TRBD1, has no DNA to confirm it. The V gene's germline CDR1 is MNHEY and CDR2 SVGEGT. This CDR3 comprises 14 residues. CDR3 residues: CASSSDRGGEKLFF.

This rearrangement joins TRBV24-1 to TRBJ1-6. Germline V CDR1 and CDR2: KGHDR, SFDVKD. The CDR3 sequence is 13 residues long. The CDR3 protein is CATSAYGDSPLHF.

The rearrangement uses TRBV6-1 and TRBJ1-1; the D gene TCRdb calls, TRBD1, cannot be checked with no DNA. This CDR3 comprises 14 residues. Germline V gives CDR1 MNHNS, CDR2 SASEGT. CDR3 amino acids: CASSHRGRNAEAFF.

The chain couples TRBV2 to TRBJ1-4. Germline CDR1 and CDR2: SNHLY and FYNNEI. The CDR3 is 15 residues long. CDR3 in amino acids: CASSETAPANEKLFF. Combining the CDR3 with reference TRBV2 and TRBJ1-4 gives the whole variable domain EPEVTQTPSHQVTQMGQEVILRCVPISNHLYFYWYRQILGQKVEFLVSFYNNEISEKSEIFDDQFSVERPDGSNFTLKIRSTKLEDSAMYFCASSETAPANEKLFFGSGTQLSVL.

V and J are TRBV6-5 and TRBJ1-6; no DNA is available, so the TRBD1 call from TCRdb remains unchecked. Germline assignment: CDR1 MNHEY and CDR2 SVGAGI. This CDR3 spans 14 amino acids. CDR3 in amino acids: CASRSGGRNSPLHF.

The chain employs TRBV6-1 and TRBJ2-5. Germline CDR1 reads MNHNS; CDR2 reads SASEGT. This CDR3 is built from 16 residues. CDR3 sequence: CASSDAALASQETQYF.

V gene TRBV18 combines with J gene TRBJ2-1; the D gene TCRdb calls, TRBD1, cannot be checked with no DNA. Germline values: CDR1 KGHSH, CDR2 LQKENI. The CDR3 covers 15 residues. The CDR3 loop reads CASSGTGTGYNEQFF.

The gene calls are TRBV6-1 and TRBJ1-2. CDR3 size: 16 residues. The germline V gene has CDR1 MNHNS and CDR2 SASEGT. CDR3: CASSEAQGSGGYGYTF.

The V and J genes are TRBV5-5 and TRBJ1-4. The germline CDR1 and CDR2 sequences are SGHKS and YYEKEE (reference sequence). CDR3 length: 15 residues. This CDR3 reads CASSLENRDEEKLFF.

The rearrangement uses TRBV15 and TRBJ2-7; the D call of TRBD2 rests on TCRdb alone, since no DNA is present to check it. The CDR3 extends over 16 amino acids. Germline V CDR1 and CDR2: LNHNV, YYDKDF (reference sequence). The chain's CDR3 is CATSSPGTSGGYEQYF.

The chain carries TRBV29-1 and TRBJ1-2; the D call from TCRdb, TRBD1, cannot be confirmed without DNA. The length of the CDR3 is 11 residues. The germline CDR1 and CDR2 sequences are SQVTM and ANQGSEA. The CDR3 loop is CSVEQGGGYTF.

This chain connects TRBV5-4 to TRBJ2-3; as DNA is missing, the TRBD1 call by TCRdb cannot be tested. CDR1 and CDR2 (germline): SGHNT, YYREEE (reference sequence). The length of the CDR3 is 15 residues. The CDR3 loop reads CASSLAGGSADTQYF.

This chain's CDR3 is CASSPYSDRGRGTEAFF. This sequence joins TRBV19 and TRBJ1-1; the TCRdb call, TRBD1, lacks DNA for checking. This CDR3 contains 17 residues. Germline assignment: CDR1 LNHDA and CDR2 SQIVND (reference sequence).

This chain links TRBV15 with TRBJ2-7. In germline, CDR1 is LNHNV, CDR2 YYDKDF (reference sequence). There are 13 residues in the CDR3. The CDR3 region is CATSSGSPYEQYF.

CDR3 loop: CASSLESRETQYF. The genes are TRBV11-2 and TRBJ2-5. CDR3 length: 13 residues. Per germline, CDR1 SGHAT and CDR2 FQNNGV.